The clone carrying this T cell receptor beta chain is deemed medium-sized. This sample is drawn from a study of long-term antiretroviral therapy in people with HIV. The CDR3 runs 18 residues. Germline lookup yields CDR1 SEHNR and CDR2 FQNEAQ (reference sequence). J was trimmed by 5 bases and V by 5 bases; bases with no gene match: 15. Runs used v3.0 of the immunoSEQ assay and were done at survey level. This table comes from immunoSEQ multiplex PCR, and its TCRdb copy is limited to in-frame clones, with some not included. The data show 20,000 to 25,000 clones, 95% seen once. Source: unsorted PBMCs, taken about 5 years after starting antiretroviral therapy. The chain links TRBV7-9 to TRBJ2-2; 9 bases map to TRBD2. This TCR was recovered from a woman aged 45-65 years with HIV. This CDR3 is CASSPRYSSGSGTGELFF. CDR3 sequence (DNA): TGTGCCAGCAGCCCACGATACAGTAGCGGGAGTGGTACCGGGGAGCTGTTTTTT.